The 29 T cell receptor beta chains below all came from one sample that was sequenced in a study of shared clonotypes between healthy human individuals. Assay used: immunoSEQ multiplex PCR; TCRdb lists only in-frame clones, some missing. The table lists 2 million to 2.5 million clones, approximately 94% of them singletons. Naive CD8 cells lacked CD45RO, underwent positive selection for CCR7 and left out terminally differentiated effector memory CD45RA+ cells. Sequenced material: naive CD8+ T cells from PBMCs. Every receptor here comes from a man between 18 and 35 years old in good health. Some clones in this sample may be carry-over from other donors' samples.

V and J are TRBV5-6 and TRBJ2-5, with D possibly TRBD1 on 5 matching bases. V was pared by 1 base and J by 0 bases, with 16 bases between. The CDR3 runs to 17 residues. Looked up from germline, CDR1 is SGHDT and CDR2 is YYEEEE. The CDR3 sequence: CASSLSRGRTYQETQYF. The CDR3 DNA is TGTGCCAGCAGCTTGTCAAGGGGCCGGACGTACCAAGAGACCCAGTACTTC. Complete variable domain (other parts from reference TRBV5-6 and TRBJ2-5): DAGVTQSPTHLIKTRGQQVTLRCSPKSGHDTVSWYQQALGQGPQFIFQYYEEEERQRGNFPDRFSGHQFPNYSSELNVNALLLGDSALYLCASSLSRGRTYQETQYFGPGTRLLVL.

This chain uses TRBV27 with TRBJ1-5; D gene unclear. Per the germline V gene, CDR1 is MNHEY and CDR2 is SMNVEV (reference sequence). V lost 5 bases to trimming and J lost 7 bases, with 12 bases between them. This CDR3 has 13 residues. This CDR3 reads CASSPTPRQPQHF. The CDR3 DNA reads TGTGCCAGCAGTCCGACCCCACGCCAGCCCCAGCATTTT.

This sequence joins TRBV9 and TRBJ2-3; 10 bases map to TRBD1. CDR3 length equals 17 residues. From germline, CDR1 is SGDLS and CDR2 YYNGEE. V shed 4 bases and J 3 bases; nucleotides not matched to a gene: 11. The CDR3 loop is CASSPIDRGRLTDTQYF. In DNA, the CDR3 is TGTGCCAGCAGCCCCATCGACAGGGGGCGCTTGACAGATACGCAGTATTTT.

The rearrangement uses TRBV10-1 and TRBJ2-7, with 7 bases aligning to TRBD1. CDR1 and CDR2 from the germline V gene are WNHNN and SYGVQD (reference sequence). V lost 6 bases and J lost 6; bases outside the gene matches: 2. The CDR3 sequence is 11 residues long. The DNA for the CDR3 is TGCGCCAGCAGCAGGGGGTTCGAGCAGTACTTC. Encoded protein: CASSRGFEQYF.

This clone was seen just once. The rearrangement uses TRBV11-2 and TRBJ1-1, with 7 bases fitting TRBD1. V dropped 5 bases and J dropped 8; count of bases not matched to a gene: 11. Germline-derived CDR1 and CDR2 are SGHAT and FQNNGV. The CDR3 sequence is 14 residues long. Here the CDR3 DNA reads TGTGCCAGCAGCCCCTACCCCGGACAGGACGAAGCTTTCTTT. Translation gives CASSPYPGQDEAFF. Looking up the rest from reference TRBV11-2 and TRBJ1-1 gives the full variable domain: EAGVAQSPRYKIIEKRQSVAFWCNPISGHATLYWYQQILGQGPKLLIQFQNNGVVDDSQLPKDRFSAERLKGVDSTLKIQPAKLEDSAVYLCASSPYPGQDEAFFGQGTRLTVV.

This rearrangement joins TRBV7-2 to TRBJ1-2; maybe TRBD1 (5 bases). Trimming removed 10 bases at V and 3 bases at J, with 24 bases between. The CDR3 sequence is 16 residues long. CDR1 and CDR2 (germline): SGHTA, FQGNSA. CDR3 DNA: TGTGCCACTCTCTGGGGCGGTCCGGCAGGAGACTATGGCTACACCTTC. As protein: CATLWGGPAGDYGYTF.

The chain links TRBV13 to TRBJ2-4, with TRBD1 matching 11 bases. V dropped 5 bases and J dropped 3; count of bases not matched to a gene: 6. Germline V gene lookup returns CDR1 PRHDT and CDR2 FYEKMQ (reference sequence). CDR3 size: 16 residues. For the CDR3, the DNA is TGTGCCAGCAGCAGCGGGACAGGGGGTTTCAAAAACATTCAGTACTTC. It specifies CASSSGTGGFKNIQYF.

The rearrangement links TRBV2 to TRBJ1-5; the D gene is possibly TRBD1 (6 bases). CDR1 is SNHLY, CDR2 FYNNEI, per germline. CDR3 size: 14 residues. V lost 3 bases to trimming and J lost 3 bases, with 9 bases between them. The CDR3 DNA reads as TGTGCCAGCAGTGATAGGACAGTCAATCAGCCCCAGCATTTT. Protein product: CASSDRTVNQPQHF.

The chain employs TRBV28 and TRBJ1-1, with 7 bases lining up with TRBD1. In germline, CDR1 is MDHEN, CDR2 SYDVKM. The CDR3 is 17 residues long. The ends lost 6 bases at V and 0 bases at J; junction bases unmatched: 13. The CDR3 DNA reads as TGTGCCAGCAGCCCCCCAGACAGGGTCCGCATGAACACTGAAGCTTTCTTT. It translates to CASSPPDRVRMNTEAFF.

The chain employs TRBV4-1 and TRBJ2-7; D unclear. The V and J ends lost 1 base and 6 bases respectively, with 13 bases between them. Per the germline V gene, CDR1 is MGHRA and CDR2 is YSYEKL. This CDR3 contains 14 residues. The CDR3 here is CASSQGGRIGEQYF. The CDR3 nucleotides are TGCGCCAGCAGCCAAGGAGGCAGAATAGGCGAGCAGTACTTC.

V usage is TRBV28 and J usage is TRBJ2-2, with 9 nucleotides matching TRBD2. V trimming: 8 bases; J trimming: 4 bases; junction bases outside the gene matches: 5. CDR3 length equals 14 residues. The germline V gene has CDR1 MDHEN and CDR2 SYDVKM. The CDR3 nucleotides are TGTGCCAGCTATAGCGGGAGACTCACCGGGGAGCTGTTTTTT. It specifies CASYSGRLTGELFF.

The chain couples TRBV9 to TRBJ2-1, with no clear D. V was trimmed by 4 bases and J by 1 base, leaving 12 bases between them. Germline assignment: CDR1 SGDLS and CDR2 YYNGEE. The CDR3 covers 15 residues. The CDR3: CASSFTVGSYNEQFF. The CDR3 DNA reads as TGTGCCAGCAGCTTCACAGTGGGGTCCTACAATGAGCAGTTCTTC.

This clone was observed once. This chain links TRBV2 with TRBJ2-1, with a possible D match to TRBD2 (5 bases). CDR3 length: 13 amino acids. The V and J ends lost 8 bases and 4 bases respectively, with 12 bases between them. The germline gives CDR1 SNHLY, CDR2 FYNNEI. CDR3 bases: TGTGCCAGCGCGCTAGCCTTATACAATGAGCAGTTCTTC. It translates to CASALALYNEQFF. The full variable domain, rest sourced from reference TRBV2 and TRBJ2-1, is EPEVTQTPSHQVTQMGQEVILRCVPISNHLYFYWYRQILGQKVEFLVSFYNNEISEKSEIFDDQFSVERPDGSNFTLKIRSTKLEDSAMYFCASALALYNEQFFGPGTRLTVL.

As concerns this clone: Other DNA variants within this sample encode the same CDR3. This chain joins TRBV7-9 and TRBJ2-1; no firm D call. The CDR3 is 16 residues long. The V end was cut by 0 bases, the J end by 0 bases, with 9 bases between. Germline CDR1 is SEHNR and CDR2 is FQNEAQ (reference sequence). CDR3: CASSLAPGSSYNEQFF. The CDR3 nucleotides are TGTGCCAGCAGCTTAGCTCCCGGCAGCTCCTACAATGAGCAGTTCTTC.

The chain combines TRBV10-2 with TRBJ2-7; D perhaps matches TRBD2 (6 bases). The germline V gene has CDR1 WSHSY and CDR2 SAAADI. Between the trimmed V and J ends, which lost 7 bases and 4 bases, there was a span of 20 bases. CDR3 length: 15 amino acids. DNA of the CDR3: TGCGCCAGCATTACCGGAGGGACTGGGCTATACGAGCAGTACTTC. Translating gives CASITGGTGLYEQYF.

Concerning this clone itself: In the same sample, other DNA sequences code for this CDR3. V and J are TRBV5-1 and TRBJ2-2; D ambiguous. This CDR3 is built from 11 residues. Germline lookup yields CDR1 SGHRS and CDR2 YFSETQ. V lost 2 bases, J lost 8 bases, and 4 bases lay in between. CDR3 sequence: CASSFGGELFF. In nucleotides, the CDR3 is TGCGCCAGCAGCTTTGGGGGGGAGCTGTTTTTT.

This clone appeared a single time. This chain uses TRBV10-3 with TRBJ2-2; D unresolved. This CDR3 spans 13 amino acids. Germline lookup yields CDR1 ENHRY and CDR2 SYGVKD. V was clipped by 2 bases and J by 9 bases, with 10 bases between them. The CDR3 DNA follows: TGTGCCATCAGTGAGAATCCTCCCCGGGAGCTGTTTTTT. Its translation: CAISENPPRELFF.

The chain uses TRBV2 and TRBJ2-2, with 12 nucleotides matching TRBD2. V shed 5 bases, J shed 4 bases, and the junction held 5 bases outside the gene matches. The CDR3 is 16 residues long. Germline V gene lookup returns CDR1 SNHLY and CDR2 FYNNEI. CDR3 protein: CASSIGLAGPTGELFF. CDR3 sequence (DNA): TGTGCCAGCAGTATTGGACTAGCGGGGCCCACCGGGGAGCTGTTTTTT. Full variable domain (rest looked up from reference TRBV2 and TRBJ2-2): EPEVTQTPSHQVTQMGQEVILRCVPISNHLYFYWYRQILGQKVEFLVSFYNNEISEKSEIFDDQFSVERPDGSNFTLKIRSTKLEDSAMYFCASSIGLAGPTGELFFGEGSRLTVL.

In this sample, this clone turned up once. Other DNA sequences from this sample encode an identical CDR3 as well. This chain connects TRBV9 to TRBJ2-7, with 7 bases aligning to TRBD1. The CDR3 is made up of 15 amino acids. V shed 0 bases and J 2 bases; nucleotides not matched to a gene: 5. CDR1 and CDR2 (germline): SGDLS, YYNGEE. Written as DNA, the CDR3 is TGTGCCAGCAGCGTAGGGCGGACAGGAGCCTACGAGCAGTACTTC. This translates into CASSVGRTGAYEQYF. Full variable domain (rest looked up from reference TRBV9 and TRBJ2-7): DSGVTQTPKHLITATGQRVTLRCSPRSGDLSVYWYQQSLDQGLQFLIQYYNGEERAKGNILERFSAQQFPDLHSELNLSSLELGDSALYFCASSVGRTGAYEQYFGPGTRLTVT.

This clone was observed a handful of times. V and J are TRBV6-1 and TRBJ1-2; possibly TRBD1 for D (6 bases). This CDR3 region has 12 residues. CDR1 MNHNS and CDR2 SASEGT come from the germline V gene. V was shortened by 10 bases and J by 7 bases, with 16 bases between the two germline ends. CDR3 in DNA: TGTGCCACTACACCCAGGGGCGGTGGCTACACCTTC. Its translation: CATTPRGGGYTF.

The chain uses TRBV11-2 and TRBJ2-2; 7 bases map to TRBD1. CDR3 length: 15 residues. The J segment lost 7 bases and the V segment lost 6 bases, leaving 11 bases of the junction unmatched. In germline, CDR1 is SGHAT, CDR2 FQNNGV. For the CDR3, the DNA is TGTGCCAGCAGTTACGGGACAGCTTTCGACGGGGAGCTGTTTTTT. Its translation is CASSYGTAFDGELFF. The full variable domain, with the rest looked up from reference TRBV11-2 and TRBJ2-2, is EAGVAQSPRYKIIEKRQSVAFWCNPISGHATLYWYQQILGQGPKLLIQFQNNGVVDDSQLPKDRFSAERLKGVDSTLKIQPAKLEDSAVYLCASSYGTAFDGELFFGEGSRLTVL.

As regards this clone: The identical CDR3 is also encoded by other nucleotide sequences in the sample. This rearrangement joins TRBV19 to TRBJ1-1; 8 bases fit TRBD1. The V and J ends lost 6 bases and 1 base, in that order; junction bases with no gene match: 4. This CDR3 has 14 amino acids. Germline lookup yields CDR1 LNHDA and CDR2 SQIVND (reference sequence). CDR3 sequence: CASSVGQGNTEAFF. The CDR3 nucleotides are TGTGCCAGTAGCGTAGGACAGGGGAACACTGAAGCTTTCTTT.

The V and J genes are TRBV28 and TRBJ2-7; TRBD1 is a possible D gene (6 bases). The CDR3 sequence is 13 residues long. V was clipped by 6 bases and J by 1 base, with 10 bases between them. In germline, CDR1 is MDHEN, CDR2 SYDVKM. Written as DNA, the CDR3 is TGTGCCAGCAGATACAGGGTTTCCTACGAGCAGTACTTC. This sequence encodes CASRYRVSYEQYF.

The chain links TRBV29-1 to TRBJ2-7, with a possible D match to TRBD1 (5 bases). Per germline, CDR1 SQVTM and CDR2 ANQGSEA. This CDR3 comprises 12 residues. With 6 bases removed from V and 3 bases from J, the gap between germline ends came to 12 bases. CDR3: CSVMDIYYEQYF. The CDR3 DNA reads as TGCAGCGTGATGGACATTTACTACGAGCAGTACTTC.

This clone was found a few times. Other nucleotide sequences from this sample produce the same CDR3. The CDR3 DNA follows: TGTGCCAGCAGCGTAGGGCAGGGGGCCTATGGCTACACCTTC. Its protein is CASSVGQGAYGYTF. The V gene is TRBV9, the J gene TRBJ1-2; 8 nucleotides match TRBD1. With V trimmed by 0 bases and J by 4 bases, 2 bases remained unmatched. Germline-derived CDR1 and CDR2 are SGDLS and YYNGEE. This CDR3 contains 14 residues.

The chain has TRBV10-3 and TRBJ2-3; D is perhaps TRBD2 (6 bases). The ends were cut back, 0 bases at V and 3 bases at J, with 16 bases in the middle. CDR3 length: 17 residues. In germline, CDR1 is ENHRY, CDR2 SYGVKD. For the CDR3, the DNA is TGTGCCATCAGTGAGTCGGGTCGGGAGTATGGGACAGATACGCAGTATTTT. This encodes CAISESGREYGTDTQYF.

Points on this clone: Within the sample, other DNA sequences also encode this same CDR3. This chain joins TRBV9 and TRBJ2-3; D ambiguous. V lost 0 bases and J lost 0, with 2 bases in between. Germline V lookup: CDR1 SGDLS, CDR2 YYNGEE. The CDR3 is 13 amino acids. CDR3 sequence reads: CASSVVSTDTQYF. The CDR3 DNA sequence: TGTGCCAGCAGCGTAGTTAGCACAGATACGCAGTATTTT.

The chain carries TRBV6-5 and TRBJ2-7; 7 positions agree with TRBD2. The CDR3 consists of 13 residues. Per the germline V gene, CDR1 is MNHEY and CDR2 is SVGAGI. V shed 6 bases and J 3 bases; nucleotides not matched to a gene: 5. The DNA for the CDR3 is TGTGCCAGCAGGGGAGGGAGTAACTACGAGCAGTACTTC. Its translation: CASRGGSNYEQYF.

This clone was found a few times. This chain connects TRBV5-1 to TRBJ1-5, with D unresolved. The CDR3 covers 15 residues. Trimming cost V 0 bases and J 3 bases, with 10 bases left between them. From germline, CDR1 is SGHRS and CDR2 YFSETQ. The CDR3, as DNA: TGCGCCAGCAGCTTGGCCGGTAGCTACAATCAGCCCCAGCATTTT. It yields the protein CASSLAGSYNQPQHF.